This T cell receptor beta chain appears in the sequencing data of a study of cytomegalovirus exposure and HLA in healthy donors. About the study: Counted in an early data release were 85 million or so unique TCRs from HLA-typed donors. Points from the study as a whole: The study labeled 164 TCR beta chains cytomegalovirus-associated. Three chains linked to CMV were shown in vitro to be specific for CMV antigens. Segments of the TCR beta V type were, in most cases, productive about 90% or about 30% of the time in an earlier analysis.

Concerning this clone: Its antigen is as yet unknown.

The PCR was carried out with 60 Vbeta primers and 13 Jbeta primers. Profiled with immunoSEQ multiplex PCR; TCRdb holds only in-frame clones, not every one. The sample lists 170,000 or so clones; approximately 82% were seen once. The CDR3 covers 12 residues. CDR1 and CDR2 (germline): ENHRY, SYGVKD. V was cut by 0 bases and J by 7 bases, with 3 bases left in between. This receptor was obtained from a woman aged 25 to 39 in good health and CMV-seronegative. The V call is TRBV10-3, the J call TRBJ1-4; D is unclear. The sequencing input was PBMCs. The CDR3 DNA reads TGTGCCATCAGTGAGTCTCGTGAAAAACTGTTTTTT. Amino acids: CAISESREKLFF.